This is a list of T cell receptor beta chains from one sample in a study of shared clonotypes between healthy human individuals. The protocol was immunoSEQ multiplex PCR, while the TCRdb copy is restricted to in-frame clones and leaves out a portion. The sample has millions of clones; 85% to 95% are singletons. The source material was naive CD4+ T cells sorted from blood. These receptors all stem from a man aged 18 to 35 in good health. The CDR3 runs from the conserved cysteine through the conserved F or W. D genes are given only for firm matches. For some rows the clone size is stated as once, few or many, or as a class when expanded; others skip it.

>NA|NA|TRBV5-4|TRBJ2-2
CASSPGGGSFTGELFF
TGTGCCAGCAGCCCCGGAGGGGGATCCTTCACCGGGGAGCTGTTTTTT
>NA|NA|TRBV7-2|TRBJ2-7
CASSNWLGEQYF
TGTGCCAGCAGCAACTGGCTGGGCGAGCAGTACTTC
>TRBD1|NA|TRBV5-1|TRBJ2-7
CASSSAGTGTYEQYF
TGCGCCAGCAGCTCGGCCGGGACAGGGACCTACGAGCAGTACTTC
>NA|NA|TRBV10-3|TRBJ2-1
CAISELNEQFF
TGTGCCATCAGTGAGCTTAATGAGCAGTTCTTC
>NA|NA|TRBV28|TRBJ1-1
CASTEEGLQGSTEAFF
TGTGCCAGCACCGAAGAAGGACTACAGGGTTCCACTGAAGCTTTCTTT
>TRBD2|NA|TRBV10-2|TRBJ2-7
CASSEAGTSGTHEQYF
TGCGCCAGCAGTGAAGCCGGGACTAGCGGGACCCACGAGCAGTACTTC
>NA|NA|TRBV5-1|TRBJ2-2
CASSLGEPTGELFF
TGCGCCAGCAGCTTGGGGGAGCCGACCGGGGAGCTGTTTTTT
>NA|NA|TRBV5-4|TRBJ2-5
CASSLTPDTRGETQYF
TGTGCCAGCAGCCTGACTCCAGACACCCGCGGGGAGACCCAGTACTTC
>NA|once|TRBV25-1|TRBJ2-3
CASSDGQTYTDTQYF
TGTGCCAGCAGTGACGGACAGACCTACACAGATACGCAGTATTTT
>TRBD1|NA|TRBV5-8|TRBJ1-4
CASSGAGGEFEKLFF
TGTGCCAGCAGCGGCGCAGGGGGCGAGTTTGAAAAACTGTTTTTT
>TRBD2|once|TRBV29-1|TRBJ2-7
CSVVPHFGGIYEQYF
TGCAGCGTTGTCCCCCATTTCGGGGGGATCTACGAGCAGTACTTC
>NA|NA|TRBV7-2|TRBJ1-1
CASSLAWGDTEAFF
TGTGCCAGCAGCTTAGCGTGGGGGGACACTGAAGCTTTCTTT
>TRBD2|NA|TRBV5-1|TRBJ2-3
CASSSTSGRVTDTQYF
TGCGCCAGCAGCTCCACTAGCGGGAGGGTCACAGATACGCAGTATTTT
>TRBD1|NA|TRBV7-2|TRBJ1-4
CASAGTGVNEKLFF
TGTGCCAGCGCTGGCACAGGGGTTAATGAAAAACTGTTTTTT
>NA|NA|TRBV7-2|TRBJ2-5
CASSSNGLQETQYF
TGTGCCAGCAGTTCCAATGGGTTGCAAGAGACCCAGTACTTC
>TRBD2|NA|TRBV4-1|TRBJ2-2
CASSQLAGSNTGELFF
TGCGCCAGCAGCCAACTAGCGGGGTCGAACACCGGGGAGCTGTTTTTT
>TRBD1|NA|TRBV11-2|TRBJ2-7
CASSFFTGVINEQYF
TGTGCCAGCAGCTTTTTCACAGGGGTTATAAACGAGCAGTACTTC
>NA|NA|TRBV4-1|TRBJ1-6
CASSQAPTAGRNSPLHF
TGCGCCAGCAGCCAAGCGCCCACCGCAGGGCGTAATTCACCCCTCCACTTT
>TRBD1|NA|TRBV2|TRBJ1-1
CASSLHRGVTEAFF
TGTGCCAGCAGCCTGCACAGGGGGGTGACTGAAGCTTTCTTT
>NA|once|TRBV18|TRBJ1-3
CASSPEHGSGNTIYF
TGTGCCAGCTCACCAGAGCACGGCTCTGGAAACACCATATATTTT
>TRBD2|NA|TRBV5-1|TRBJ2-5
CASRLAGARETQYF
TGCGCCAGCAGACTAGCGGGGGCGAGGGAGACCCAGTACTTC
>NA|NA|TRBV2|TRBJ2-2
CASTPLPSEQTGELFF
TGTGCCAGCACCCCCCTCCCTAGCGAACAAACCGGGGAGCTGTTTTTT
>NA|few|TRBV6-1|TRBJ1-1
CASSGSGSQKSNTEAFF
TGTGCCAGCAGTGGGAGTGGCAGCCAAAAGAGTAACACTGAAGCTTTCTTT
>TRBD2|NA|TRBV5-1|TRBJ2-1
CASSRLAGAHNEQFF
TGCGCCAGCAGTCGACTAGCGGGGGCTCACAATGAGCAGTTCTTC
>TRBD2|NA|TRBV11-2|TRBJ2-7
CASSLDRGAGAGEQYF
TGTGCCAGCAGCTTAGATCGGGGAGCGGGAGCTGGGGAGCAGTACTTC
>TRBD1|NA|TRBV6-6|TRBJ1-6
CASSQGASYNSPLHF
TGTGCCAGCAGTCAGGGGGCCTCCTATAATTCACCCCTCCACTTT
>TRBD1|NA|TRBV6-1|TRBJ1-2
CASRQGYAGNYGYTF
TGTGCCAGCAGACAGGGGTATGCGGGAAACTATGGCTACACCTTC
>NA|NA|TRBV6-1|TRBJ1-5
CASSEARQVNQPQHF
TGTGCCAGCAGTGAAGCCCGACAGGTCAATCAGCCCCAGCATTTT
>NA|NA|TRBV5-5|TRBJ2-6
CASTGGGGANVLTF
TGTGCCAGCACTGGGGGCGGAGGGGCCAACGTCCTGACTTTC
>NA|few|TRBV18|TRBJ2-1
CASSPLPGNEQFF
TGTGCCAGCTCTCCTCTCCCCGGCAATGAGCAGTTCTTC
>TRBD1|few|TRBV6-5|TRBJ1-6
CASKADRGNNSPLHF
TGTGCCAGCAAAGCGGACAGGGGGAATAATTCACCCCTCCACTTT
>NA|once|TRBV5-1|TRBJ2-1
CASSFSQVNNEQFF
TGCGCCAGCAGCTTTTCACAGGTTAACAATGAGCAGTTCTTC
>TRBD2|NA|TRBV11-2|TRBJ2-1
CASRNLAGASYNEQFF
TGTGCCAGCAGGAATTTAGCGGGAGCTTCCTACAATGAGCAGTTCTTC
>NA|NA|TRBV2|TRBJ2-7
CASSVQGVSYEQYF
TGTGCCAGCAGTGTACAGGGTGTTTCCTACGAGCAGTACTTC
>NA|NA|TRBV27|TRBJ1-5
CASSLLGVNQPQHF
TGTGCCAGCAGTTTATTAGGGGTCAATCAGCCCCAGCATTTT
>TRBD2|once|TRBV7-9|TRBJ2-5
CASSLWSSGRAEETQYF
TGTGCCAGCAGCTTATGGTCTAGCGGGAGGGCCGAGGAGACCCAGTACTTC
>NA|NA|TRBV30|TRBJ2-1
CAWSVLALREQFF
TGTGCCTGGAGTGTATTAGCCCTGCGGGAGCAGTTCTTC
>NA|NA|TRBV11-2|TRBJ2-5
CASSFPPPETQYF
TGTGCCAGCAGCTTCCCCCCGCCGGAGACCCAGTACTTC
>NA|NA|TRBV9|TRBJ2-3
CASSVGGGGTDTQYF
TGTGCCAGCAGCGTAGGTGGAGGTGGCACAGATACGCAGTATTTT
>NA|NA|TRBV18|TRBJ2-2
CASSPKTGPGELFF
TGTGCCAGCTCACCTAAGACAGGTCCAGGGGAGCTGTTTTTT
>NA|NA|TRBV4-1|TRBJ1-2
CASSQEGTRADYGYTF
TGCGCCAGCAGCCAAGAAGGGACAAGGGCAGACTATGGCTACACCTTC